The TCR beta chain described here comes from a study of blood T cell repertoires in COVID-19. Study as a whole: PBMCs, B-cell-depleted T cells, or T cells were the source of the cDNA or gDNA that made up the material.

Per the study methods: Amplification with reference gene primers provided the estimates of nucleated cell counts. Generated by immunoSEQ multiplex PCR, the TCRdb table keeps only in-frame clones and is missing some. The V and J calls and clone size come from that table; D and trimming were worked out from the DNA. The sample has roughly 250,000 clones, approximately 81% seen once. The TCR originated in a woman aged 60 to 75 with active or convalescent COVID-19. Sequencing was done on a sample of peripheral blood.

CDR3 in amino acids: CASSLEGTGPKGSEQFF. DNA for the CDR3: TGTGCCAGCAGCTTAGAGGGGACAGGGCCTAAGGGAAGTGAGCAGTTCTTC. V gene TRBV11-2 combines with J gene TRBJ2-1; 9 positions match TRBD1. The CDR3 consists of 17 residues. Germline CDR1 and CDR2: SGHAT and FQNNGV. Germline trimming cut 0 bases from V and 9 bases from J; bases unmatched to any gene: 12.